This T cell receptor beta chain was recorded in a study of blood T cell repertoires in COVID-19. About the research overall: Sites across the United States, Italy and Spain contributed samples from acute and convalescent COVID-19.

This CDR3 region has 13 residues. The V end lost 3 bases, the J end lost 3 bases, and 8 bases lay between the germline ends. Those enrolled, adults aged roughly 18 to 100 years, came from about two dozen US areas. Original methodology: By means of reference gene primer amplification, nucleated cell counts were estimated. Profiling relied on immunoSEQ multiplex PCR, and the TCRdb table lists in-frame clones only, not all of them. V, J and clone size are taken as reported in that table, and D and trimming were inferred from the DNA itself. This repertoire shows 200,000 or so clones, 86% found once; its top ten account for over 3%.

Sample: PBMCs or T cells enriched from blood (not recorded which). The clonotype comes from a woman between 35 and 50 years old with acute COVID-19. The rearrangement uses TRBV12-3 or TRBV12-4 and TRBJ1-2; a weak D match, TRBD1 (5 bases). The CDR3 reads CASSLVRDYGYTF. Written as DNA, the CDR3 is TGTGCCAGCAGTTTGGTCAGGGACTATGGCTACACCTTC.